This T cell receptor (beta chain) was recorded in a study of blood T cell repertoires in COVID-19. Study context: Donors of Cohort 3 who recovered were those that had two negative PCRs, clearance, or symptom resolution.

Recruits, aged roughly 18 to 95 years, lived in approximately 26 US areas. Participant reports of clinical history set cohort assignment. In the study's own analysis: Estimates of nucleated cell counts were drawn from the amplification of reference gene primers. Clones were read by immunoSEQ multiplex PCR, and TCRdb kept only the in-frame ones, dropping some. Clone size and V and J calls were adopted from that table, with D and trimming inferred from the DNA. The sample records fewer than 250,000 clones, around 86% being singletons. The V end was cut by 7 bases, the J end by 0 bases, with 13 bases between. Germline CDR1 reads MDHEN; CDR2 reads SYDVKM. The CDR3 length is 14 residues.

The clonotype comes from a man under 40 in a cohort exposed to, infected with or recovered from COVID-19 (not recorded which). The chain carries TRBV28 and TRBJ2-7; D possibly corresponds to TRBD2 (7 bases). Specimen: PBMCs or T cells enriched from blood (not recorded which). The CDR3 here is CASTRGGASYEQYF. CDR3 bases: TGTGCCAGCACCCGAGGGGGGGCCTCCTACGAGCAGTACTTC.